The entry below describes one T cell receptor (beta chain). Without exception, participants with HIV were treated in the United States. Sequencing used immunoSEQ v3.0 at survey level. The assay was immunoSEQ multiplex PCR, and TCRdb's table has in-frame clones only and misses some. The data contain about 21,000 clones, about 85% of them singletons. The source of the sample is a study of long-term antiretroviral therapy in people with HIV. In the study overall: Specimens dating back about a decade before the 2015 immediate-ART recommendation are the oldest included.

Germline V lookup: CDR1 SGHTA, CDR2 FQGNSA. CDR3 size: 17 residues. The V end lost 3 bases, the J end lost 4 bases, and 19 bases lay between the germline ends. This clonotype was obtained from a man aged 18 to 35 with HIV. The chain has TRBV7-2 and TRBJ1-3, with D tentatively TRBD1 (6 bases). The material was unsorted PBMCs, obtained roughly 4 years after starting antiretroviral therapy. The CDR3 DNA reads TGTGCCAGCAGCTTGTCGAGGACAGCGGCGAAAGGAAACACCATATATTTT. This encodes CASSLSRTAAKGNTIYF.